The rows below give T cell receptor beta chains drawn from one sample of a study of blood T cell repertoires in COVID-19. Repertoires were generated with immunoSEQ multiplex PCR, while TCRdb's copy carries only in-frame clones and drops some. The sample lists under 45,000 clones, 80% to 90% occurring once. Sequences were obtained from peripheral blood. The origin of the receptors is a man in his forties with COVID-19, enrolled during active disease. CDR3s include the opening cysteine and the closing phenylalanine or tryptophan. D genes are given only for firm matches. The size field is filled for only some rows; it gives once, few, many or a size class.

TRBJ2-7	TRBV6-2/TRBV6-3	TRBD2	-	CASSNGLAVYEQYF	TGTGCCAGCAGTAACGGACTAGCGGTCTACGAGCAGTACTTC
TRBJ2-5	TRBV5-1	TRBD1	-	CASSFRDRGQGETQYF	TGCGCCAGCAGCTTCCGGGACAGGGGGCAGGGGGAGACCCAGTACTTC
TRBJ1-5	TRBV5-8	TRBD1	-	CASSWGAQGGRAMDQPQHF	TGTGCCAGCAGCTGGGGGGCCCAGGGGGGACGGGCTATGGATCAGCCCCAGCATTTT
TRBJ2-2	TRBV5-1	-	-	CASTLGQLGITGELFF	TGCGCCAGCACCTTGGGTCAATTGGGCATCACCGGGGAGCTGTTTTTT
TRBJ1-6	TRBV6-5	-	-	CASSYRTDSPLHF	TGTGCCAGCAGTTACCGGACAGATTCACCCCTCCACTTT
TRBJ2-1	TRBV4-1	-	-	CASSQTAPSYNEQFF	TGCGCCAGCAGCCAGACTGCCCCCTCCTACAATGAGCAGTTCTTC
TRBJ2-2	TRBV13	TRBD2	-	CASSLLAGDENTGELFF	TGTGCCAGCAGCTTACTAGCGGGAGACGAGAACACCGGGGAGCTGTTTTTT
TRBJ2-7	TRBV27	-	-	CASPPGQSSYEQYF	TGTGCCAGCCCCCCCGGTCAATCCTCCTACGAGCAGTACTTC
TRBJ2-3	TRBV6-5	TRBD1	-	CASSNRQGPDTQYF	TGTGCCAGCAGTAATCGACAGGGGCCAGATACGCAGTATTTT
TRBJ1-2	TRBV28	TRBD1	few	CASSSGQGLNYGYTF	TGTGCCAGCAGTTCAGGACAGGGGCTTAACTATGGCTACACCTTC
TRBJ1-1	TRBV20-1	-	-	CSAREKLEAFF	TGCAGTGCTAGAGAAAAACTTGAAGCTTTCTTT
TRBJ2-2	TRBV9	-	-	CASNRENTGELFF	TGTGCCAGCAACAGGGAGAACACCGGGGAGCTGTTTTTT
TRBJ1-1	TRBV30	-	-	CAWGGLTWNTEAFF	TGTGCCTGGGGGGGCTTGACCTGGAACACTGAAGCTTTCTTT
TRBJ2-7	TRBV5-4	TRBD2	-	CASSLLGEGTIYEQYF	TGTGCCAGCAGCTTGCTTGGGGAGGGGACTATCTACGAGCAGTACTTC
TRBJ1-1	TRBV23-1	-	-	CASSQQQGRQNTEAFF	TGCGCCAGCAGTCAGCAACAGGGACGGCAGAACACTGAAGCTTTCTTT
TRBJ1-3	TRBV30	-	-	CAWSHPTGNTIYF	TGTGCCTGGAGTCACCCGACAGGCAACACCATATATTTT
TRBJ1-5	TRBV28	-	-	CASRTSERRQAYSNQPQHF	TGTGCCAGCAGGACCTCTGAGAGACGGCAGGCATATAGCAATCAGCCCCAGCATTTT
TRBJ2-1	TRBV3-1/TRBV3-2	-	-	CASSQDQDGDEQFF	TGTGCCAGCAGCCAAGATCAAGACGGGGATGAGCAGTTCTTC
TRBJ1-4	TRBV2	-	once	CASAQGAREKLFF	TGTGCCAGCGCCCAAGGGGCGCGGGAAAAACTGTTTTTT
TRBJ2-7	TRBV6-2/TRBV6-3	-	few	CASSYSTRRTTGGVSYEQYF	TGTGCCAGCAGTTACTCGACCCGACGCACTACTGGCGGGGTCTCCTACGAGCAGTACTTC
TRBJ1-4	TRBV12-3/TRBV12-4	-	-	CASTRQVNEKLFF	TGTGCCAGCACACGGCAGGTTAATGAAAAACTGTTTTTT
TRBJ2-7	TRBV5-4	TRBD2	-	CASSLPGGYEQYF	TGTGCCAGCAGCCTCCCGGGGGGCTACGAGCAGTACTTC
TRBJ2-7	TRBV5-1	-	-	CASSGGGFGTYEQYF	TGCGCCAGCAGCGGGGGCGGGTTTGGGACCTACGAGCAGTACTTC
TRBJ1-5	TRBV7-7	TRBD1	-	CASSRDRDNQPQHF	TGTGCTAGCAGCCGGGACAGGGATAATCAGCCCCAGCATTTT
TRBJ1-5	TRBV6-1	TRBD1	-	CASSEGAGGRQPQHF	TGTGCCAGCAGTGAAGGGGCAGGGGGGCGTCAGCCCCAGCATTTT
TRBJ2-3	TRBV9	-	-	CASSPDGDTQYF	TGTGCCAGCAGCCCAGACGGGGATACGCAGTATTTT
TRBJ1-2	TRBV7-2	TRBD1	once	CASSRDRGRRSGYTF	TGTGCCAGCAGCCGGGACAGGGGGCGACGGAGTGGCTACACCTTC
TRBJ2-1	TRBV9	-	-	CASSVSVGVYNEQFF	TGTGCCAGCAGCGTAAGTGTCGGGGTTTACAATGAGCAGTTCTTC
TRBJ1-1	TRBV13	TRBD1	once	CASSRTDRAGAEAFF	TGTGCCAGCAGCCGCACCGACAGGGCCGGCGCTGAAGCTTTCTTT
TRBJ2-5	TRBV5-1	-	-	CASNYQETQYF	TGCGCCAGCAACTACCAAGAGACCCAGTACTTC
TRBJ1-4	TRBV28	TRBD1	-	CASLGTGFRKLFF	TGTGCCAGCTTAGGGACAGGGTTTCGAAAACTGTTTTTT
TRBJ1-1	TRBV9	-	-	CASSTLQNTEAFF	TGTGCCAGCAGCACCTTACAGAACACTGAAGCTTTCTTT
TRBJ2-5	TRBV9	TRBD2	few	CASSTQRGGGETQYF	TGTGCCAGCAGCACCCAGCGGGGAGGAGGGGAGACCCAGTACTTC
TRBJ1-2	TRBV4-1	-	-	CASSTSPGGHYGYTF	TGCGCCAGCAGCACCTCCCCTGGAGGGCACTATGGCTACACCTTC
TRBJ1-4	TRBV6-1	-	-	CASSEERVGPGEKLFF	TGTGCCAGCAGTGAAGAGCGGGTGGGGCCGGGTGAAAAACTGTTTTTT
TRBJ2-7	TRBV19	-	-	CASSTPGAYEQYF	TGTGCCAGTAGTACCCCCGGTGCCTACGAGCAGTACTTC
TRBJ2-5	TRBV7-9	-	-	CASSLGGLKETQYF	TGTGCCAGCAGCTTAGGGGGACTGAAAGAGACCCAGTACTTC
TRBJ1-5	TRBV3-1/TRBV3-2	TRBD1	-	CASSPGQGLHQPQHF	TGTGCCAGCAGCCCGGGACAGGGGTTGCATCAGCCCCAGCATTTT
TRBJ2-3	TRBV7-2	TRBD2	-	CASSFTSVPADTQYF	TGTGCCAGCAGCTTTACTAGCGTCCCGGCAGATACGCAGTATTTT
TRBJ2-5	TRBV7-9	TRBD2	-	CASSRSVSGGVTQYF	TGTGCCAGCAGCCGTTCTGTTAGCGGGGGGGTGACCCAGTACTTC
TRBJ1-5	TRBV6-6	-	-	CASSYWQGNQPQHF	TGTGCCAGCAGTTACTGGCAGGGCAATCAGCCCCAGCATTTT
TRBJ2-2	TRBV2	-	once	CASLFANTGELFF	TGTGCCAGCCTCTTCGCGAACACCGGGGAGCTGTTTTTT
TRBJ2-3	TRBV3-1/TRBV3-2	TRBD2	-	CASSPGSGSYTQYF	TGTGCCAGCAGCCCAGGGAGCGGGAGTTATACGCAGTATTTT
TRBJ1-1	TRBV7-8	TRBD1	-	CASSSYDRGAEAFF	TGTGCCAGCAGCTCCTATGACAGGGGGGCTGAAGCTTTCTTT
TRBJ2-2	TRBV3-1/TRBV3-2	-	-	CASSLRAAGELFF	TGTGCCAGCAGCCTCCGAGCCGCCGGGGAGCTGTTTTTT